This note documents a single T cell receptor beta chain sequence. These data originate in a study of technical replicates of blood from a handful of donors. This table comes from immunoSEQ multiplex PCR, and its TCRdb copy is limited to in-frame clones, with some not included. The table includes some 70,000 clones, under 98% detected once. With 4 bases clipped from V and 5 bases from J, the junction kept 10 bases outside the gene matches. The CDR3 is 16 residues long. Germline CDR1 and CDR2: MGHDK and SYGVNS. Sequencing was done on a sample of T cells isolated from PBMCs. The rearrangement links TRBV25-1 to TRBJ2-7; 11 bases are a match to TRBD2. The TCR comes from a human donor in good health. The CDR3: CASSGLLAGDPHEQYF. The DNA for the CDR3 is TGTGCCAGCAGTGGCCTACTAGCGGGAGATCCCCACGAGCAGTACTTC.